A few counts support the clone carrying this T cell receptor beta chain. Antigen unknown. Template switching introduced a universal primer site, and the cDNA bore unique molecular identifiers. TCRdb used MiXCR to reprocess the 5' RACE reads, holding one entry per CDR3 protein. The repertoire includes about 890,000 distinct CDR3 sequences, roughly an eighth of them detected once, and roughly 1.6% sits in the top ten. This CDR3 has 15 amino acids. The germline gives CDR1 MNHEY, CDR2 SMNVEV (reference sequence). V was pared by 0 bases and J by 0 bases, with 6 bases between. This specimen comes from a study of identical twins. General study results and limits: Abundant beta clonotypes from cord blood bore fewer insertions; memory repertoires lacked this pattern.

The same specimen was also included in a second study, on yellow fever vaccine responses in identical twins.

The V call is TRBV27, the J call TRBJ2-1; D is unclear. The sequenced sample consisted of PBMCs. The sequence came from a young woman in good health. Here the CDR3 DNA reads TGTGCCAGCAGTTTATCTACTCGCTCCTACAATGAGCAGTTCTTC. Protein product: CASSLSTRSYNEQFF.